This TCR beta chain stems from a study of T-cell reconstitution after alpha-beta-depleted transplantation in children. Overall study results and limits: Expanded graft clones, several hundred of them, were reportedly the source of alpha-beta T cells about two months after transplant.

The germline V gene encodes CDR1 MGHRA and CDR2 YSYEKL. Losses at the gene ends were 4 bases for V and 7 bases for J; bases not matched to a gene: 12. The CDR3 consists of 17 residues. The TCRbeta library incorporated unique molecular identifiers. TCRdb re-called the PCR reads through MiXCR, storing one row per CDR3 protein. The table includes tens of thousands of distinct CDR3 sequences, 5.5% to 7.5% detected once. Concerning this clonotype: Its antigen is unidentified.

The V gene is TRBV4-1, the J gene TRBJ2-1; 11 nucleotides match TRBD2. This specimen consisted of PBMCs, mostly from graft donor cells, obtained 60 days after TCRalphabeta/CD19-depleted stem cell transplant. This receptor was obtained from a female patient between 2 and 15 years old who had a stem cell transplant for aplastic anemia, so the T cells may come from the graft donor. Here the CDR3 reads CASSRGGTSGFLNEQFF. CDR3 coding DNA: TGCGCCAGCAGCCGGGGGGGGACTAGCGGATTTTTGAATGAGCAGTTCTTC.